The 13 T cell receptor beta chains below were found in one sample sequenced in a study of OX40 agonist ivuxolimab in advanced cancers. Assay used: immunoSEQ multiplex PCR; TCRdb lists only in-frame clones, some missing. Of over 45,000 clones listed, 80% to 90% are singletons. Specimen: CD4+ or CD8+ T cells sorted from blood, collected in a trial of the OX40 agonist ivuxolimab. The receptors stem from an adult with an advanced solid tumor such as melanoma, head and neck, liver or kidney cancer.

The chain has TRBV30 and TRBJ2-1, with a tentative D call TRBD2 (6 bases). This CDR3 spans 17 amino acids. Germline values: CDR1 GTSNPN, CDR2 SVGIG (reference sequence). The V gene lost 1 base and the J gene lost 3 bases, with 19 bases spanning the gap. This CDR3 reads CAWSGYGERAVYNEQFF. The CDR3 DNA reads TGTGCCTGGAGTGGTTACGGAGAGCGGGCGGTCTACAATGAGCAGTTCTTC.

This sequence joins TRBV21-1 and TRBJ2-7; TRBD2 was called by the table and not checked on the DNA. TRBV21-1 is a recognized pseudogene. The CDR3 runs 16 residues. In nucleotides, the CDR3 is TGTGCCAGCAGCCTCACATTTTGCGGGAGCTCCTACGAGCAGTACTTC. This codes for CASSLTFCGSSYEQYF.

The chain combines TRBV18 with TRBJ2-5; D gene uncertain. The CDR3 contains 14 residues. Trimming pared 1 base from V and 3 bases from J, leaving 9 bases between. Germline lookup yields CDR1 KGHSH and CDR2 LQKENI. The DNA of the CDR3 is TGTGCCAGCTCACCACGGACGGTGAAAGAGACCCAGTACTTC. Its protein is CASSPRTVKETQYF. Full variable domain (rest looked up from reference TRBV18 and TRBJ2-5): NAGVMQNPRHLVRRRGQEARLRCSPMKGHSHVYWYRQLPEEGLKFMVYLQKENIIDESGMPKERFSAEFPKEGPSILRIQQVVRGDSAAYFCASSPRTVKETQYFGPGTRLLVL.

This CDR3 reads CASSQYEPGETDQPQHF. In nucleotides, the CDR3 is TGCGCCAGCAGTCAATATGAGCCAGGGGAAACCGATCAGCCCCAGCATTTT. This chain links TRBV23-1 with TRBJ1-5, with D perhaps TRBD1 (6 bases). TRBV23-1 qualifies as an ORF whose function is uncertain. Trimming took off 1 base at V and 5 bases at J, with 18 bases between the two ends. The CDR3 sequence is 17 residues long.

The chain uses TRBV5-4 and TRBJ2-1; a possible D gene is TRBD1 (6 bases). The CDR3 has 13 residues. Trimming took off 6 bases at V and 8 bases at J, with 15 bases between the two ends. In germline, CDR1 is SGHNT, CDR2 YYREEE (reference sequence). The CDR3 DNA reads as TGTGCCAGCACCCAGGGGAAGATGCATGAGCAGTTCTTC. Its protein product is CASTQGKMHEQFF. Full variable domain (missing parts from reference TRBV5-4 and TRBJ2-1): ETGVTQSPTHLIKTRGQQVTLRCSSQSGHNTVSWYQQALGQGPQFIFQYYREEENGRGNFPPRFSGLQFPNYSSELNVNALELDDSALYLCASTQGKMHEQFFGPGTRLTVL.

This chain connects TRBV7-8 to TRBJ2-1; 10 bases are shared with TRBD2. V lost 5 bases to trimming and J lost 8 bases; unmatched junction nucleotides: 9. The CDR3 has 15 amino acids. The germline V gene has CDR1 SGHVS and CDR2 FQNEAQ. CDR3 in DNA: TGTGCCAGCAGCCTTCTAGCGGGAGAGGGAGATGAGCAGTTCTTC. It yields the protein CASSLLAGEGDEQFF.

CDR3 residues: CASSPTSGGYTDTQYF. The DNA for the CDR3 is TGTGCCAGCAGCCCTACTAGCGGAGGGTACACAGATACGCAGTATTTT. The chain uses TRBV5-4 and TRBJ2-3, with 8 nucleotides matching TRBD2. Germline CDR1 SGHNT, CDR2 YYREEE (reference sequence). V trimming: 4 bases; J trimming: 2 bases; junction bases outside the gene matches: 9. The CDR3 is 16 amino acids.

The V gene is TRBV2, the J gene TRBJ2-3, with D perhaps TRBD2 (6 bases). This CDR3 contains 12 residues. With 6 bases removed from V and 5 bases from J, the gap between germline ends came to 9 bases. CDR1 and CDR2 from the germline V gene are SNHLY and FYNNEI. CDR3 nucleotide sequence: TGTGCCAGCAGGCAGGAGGGAGATACGCAGTATTTT. Its translation is CASRQEGDTQYF.

This rearrangement joins TRBV28 to TRBJ1-1, with D perhaps matching TRBD1 (6 bases). V lost 5 bases to trimming and J lost 8 bases, with 15 bases between them. The CDR3 sequence is 13 residues long. Germline V gives CDR1 MDHEN, CDR2 SYDVKM. CDR3 sequence (DNA): TGTGCCAGCAGTGACCACGGAGGACAGGAAGCTTTCTTT. Its protein product is CASSDHGGQEAFF.

The chain uses TRBV6-6 and TRBJ1-5; no clear D gene. The V and J ends lost 4 bases and 5 bases respectively, with 9 bases between them. Per the germline V gene, CDR1 is MNHNY and CDR2 is SVGAGI (reference sequence). This CDR3 is 13 amino acids long. The CDR3 protein is CASSSPPDQPQHF. As DNA, the CDR3 is TGTGCCAGCAGTTCCCCTCCGGATCAGCCCCAGCATTTT.

A single count supports this clone. The CDR3 loop reads CASLFRGGTGELFF. The CDR3 nucleotides are TGTGCCAGTCTTTTCAGGGGAGGGACCGGGGAGCTGTTTTTT. This chain links TRBV19 with TRBJ2-2; D possibly corresponds to TRBD2 (7 bases). V was shortened by 8 bases and J by 5 bases, with 15 bases between the two germline ends. CDR3 length: 14 residues. Germline values: CDR1 LNHDA, CDR2 SQIVND (reference sequence).

CDR3 in DNA: TGCGCCAGCAGCCCCCGACAGGGGACGAACGAGCAGTACTTC. It codes for CASSPRQGTNEQYF. The genes are TRBV4-1 and TRBJ2-7; 8 positions match TRBD1. Germline V lookup: CDR1 MGHRA, CDR2 YSYEKL. This CDR3 region has 14 residues. The trim removed 4 bases at V and 5 bases at J, leaving 7 bases unmatched.

The chain employs TRBV5-1 and TRBJ2-3; D may be TRBD1 (5 bases). CDR3 length: 15 residues. Germline V lookup: CDR1 SGHRS, CDR2 YFSETQ. V was pared by 6 bases and J by 0 bases, with 14 bases between. CDR3 sequence reads: CASNQGTTSTDTQYF. The CDR3 nucleotides are TGCGCCAGCAATCAGGGCACAACTAGCACAGATACGCAGTATTTT.